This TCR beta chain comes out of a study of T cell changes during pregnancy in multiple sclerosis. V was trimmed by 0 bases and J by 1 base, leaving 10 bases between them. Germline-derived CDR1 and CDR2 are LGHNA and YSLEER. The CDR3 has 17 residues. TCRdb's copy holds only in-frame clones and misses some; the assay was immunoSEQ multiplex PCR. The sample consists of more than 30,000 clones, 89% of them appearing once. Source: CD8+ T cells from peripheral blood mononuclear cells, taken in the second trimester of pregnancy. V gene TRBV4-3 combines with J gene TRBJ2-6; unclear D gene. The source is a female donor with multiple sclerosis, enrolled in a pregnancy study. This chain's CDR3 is CASSQDRVGSGANVLTF. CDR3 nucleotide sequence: TGCGCCAGCAGCCAAGATAGAGTCGGGTCTGGGGCCAACGTCCTGACTTTC.